This T cell receptor beta chain was captured by sequencing in a study of Graves' ophthalmopathy and Graves' hyperthyroidism. The diagnosis was founded upon clinical symptoms, serum thyroxine, TRAb, thyroid ultrasound and orbital computed tomography. At least ten counts were recorded for this clonotype. The authors amplified TCR beta CDR3 regions, and they did so from RNA transcripts for repertoire sequencing. First-round RT-PCR with HTBI primers preceded a second-round multiplex PCR. TCRdb analysed the multiplex PCR reads with MiXCR anew, one entry per CDR3 protein. The data hold hundreds of thousands of distinct CDR3 sequences, with over 20% observed a single time. The receptor's source is a woman between 18 and 29 years old with stable Graves' hyperthyroidism. Material: peripheral blood.

CDR3 sequence: CASSIAQGVGETQYF. The CDR3 DNA sequence: TGTGCCAGTAGTATAGCCCAGGGCGTGGGAGAGACCCAGTACTTC. The V call is TRBV19, the J call TRBJ2-5; a weak D match, TRBD1 (5 bases). The germline V and J ends were trimmed by 1 base and 4 bases, with 13 bases remaining between them. Germline V lookup: CDR1 LNHDA, CDR2 SQIVND (reference sequence). CDR3 size: 15 residues.